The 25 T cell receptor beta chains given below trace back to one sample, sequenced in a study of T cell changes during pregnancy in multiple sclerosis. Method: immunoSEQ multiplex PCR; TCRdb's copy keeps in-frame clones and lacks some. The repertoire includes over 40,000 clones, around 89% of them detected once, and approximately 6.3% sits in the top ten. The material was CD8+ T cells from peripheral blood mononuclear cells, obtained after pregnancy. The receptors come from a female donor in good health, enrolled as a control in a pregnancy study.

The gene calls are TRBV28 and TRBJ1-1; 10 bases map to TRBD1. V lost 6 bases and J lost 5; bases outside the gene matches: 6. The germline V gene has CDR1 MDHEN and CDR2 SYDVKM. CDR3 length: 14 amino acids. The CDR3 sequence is CASSLDRGLTEAFF. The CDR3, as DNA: TGTGCCAGCAGCCTAGACAGGGGGCTAACTGAAGCTTTCTTT.

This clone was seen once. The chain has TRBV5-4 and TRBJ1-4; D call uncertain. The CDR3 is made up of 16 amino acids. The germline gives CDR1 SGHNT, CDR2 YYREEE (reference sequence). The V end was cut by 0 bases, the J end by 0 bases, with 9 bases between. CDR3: CASSLAYRSTNEKLFF. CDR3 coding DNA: TGTGCCAGCAGCTTGGCCTACAGATCAACTAATGAAAAACTGTTTTTT.

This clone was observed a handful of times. The CDR3 is CASSSGHDYNEQFF. The CDR3 DNA reads TGCGCCAGCAGTTCAGGGCACGACTACAATGAGCAGTTCTTC. The chain is built from TRBV5-1 and TRBJ2-1; tentative D call: TRBD1 (5 bases). Germline V gene lookup returns CDR1 SGHRS and CDR2 YFSETQ. This CDR3 spans 14 amino acids. Between the trimmed V and J ends, which lost 5 bases and 3 bases, there was a span of 12 bases.

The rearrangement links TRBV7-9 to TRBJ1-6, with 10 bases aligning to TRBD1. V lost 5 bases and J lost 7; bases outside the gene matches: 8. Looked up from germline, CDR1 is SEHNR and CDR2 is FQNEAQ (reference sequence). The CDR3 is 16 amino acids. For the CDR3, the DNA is TGTGCCAGCAGCCACCCGGGACAGGGGACGAATTCACCCCTCCACTTT. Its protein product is CASSHPGQGTNSPLHF.

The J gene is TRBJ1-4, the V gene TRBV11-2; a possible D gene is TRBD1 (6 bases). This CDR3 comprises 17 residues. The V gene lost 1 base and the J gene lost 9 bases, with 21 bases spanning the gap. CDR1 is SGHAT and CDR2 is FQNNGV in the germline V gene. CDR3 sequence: CASSLGVNTPRDKKLFF. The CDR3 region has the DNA TGTGCCAGCAGCTTAGGTGTCAACACTCCGAGGGACAAAAAACTGTTTTTT.

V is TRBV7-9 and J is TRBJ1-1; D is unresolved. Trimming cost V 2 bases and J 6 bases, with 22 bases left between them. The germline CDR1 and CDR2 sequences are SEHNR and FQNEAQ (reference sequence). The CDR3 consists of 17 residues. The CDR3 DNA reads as TGTGCCAGCAGCTTAAGTTTTGGCGGACCAGGAGGTGCTGAAGCTTTCTTT. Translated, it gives CASSLSFGGPGGAEAFF.

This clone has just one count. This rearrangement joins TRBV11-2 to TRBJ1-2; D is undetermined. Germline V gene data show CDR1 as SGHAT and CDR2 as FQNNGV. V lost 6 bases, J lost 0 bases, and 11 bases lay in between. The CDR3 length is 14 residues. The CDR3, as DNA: TGTGCCAGCAGTACCGACGGGACTAACTATGGCTACACCTTC. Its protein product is CASSTDGTNYGYTF.

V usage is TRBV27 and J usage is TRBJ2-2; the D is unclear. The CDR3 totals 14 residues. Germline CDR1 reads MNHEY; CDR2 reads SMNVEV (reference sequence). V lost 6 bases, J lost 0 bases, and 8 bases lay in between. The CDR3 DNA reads TGTGCCAGCAGGAGTATGGCGAACACCGGGGAGCTGTTTTTT. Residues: CASRSMANTGELFF.

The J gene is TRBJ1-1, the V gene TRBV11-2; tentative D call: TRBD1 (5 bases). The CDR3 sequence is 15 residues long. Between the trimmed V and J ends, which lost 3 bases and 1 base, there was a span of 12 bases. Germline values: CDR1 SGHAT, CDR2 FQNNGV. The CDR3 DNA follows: TGTGCCAGCAGCTTCCAGGGCGGGGGGAACACTGAAGCTTTCTTT. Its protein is CASSFQGGGNTEAFF. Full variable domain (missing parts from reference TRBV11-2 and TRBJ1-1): EAGVAQSPRYKIIEKRQSVAFWCNPISGHATLYWYQQILGQGPKLLIQFQNNGVVDDSQLPKDRFSAERLKGVDSTLKIQPAKLEDSAVYLCASSFQGGGNTEAFFGQGTRLTVV.

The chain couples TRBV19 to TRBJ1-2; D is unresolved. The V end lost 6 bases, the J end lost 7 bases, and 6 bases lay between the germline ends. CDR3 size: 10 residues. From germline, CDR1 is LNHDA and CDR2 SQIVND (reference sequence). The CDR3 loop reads CASSGGGYTF. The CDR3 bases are TGTGCCAGTAGCGGCGGTGGCTACACCTTC.

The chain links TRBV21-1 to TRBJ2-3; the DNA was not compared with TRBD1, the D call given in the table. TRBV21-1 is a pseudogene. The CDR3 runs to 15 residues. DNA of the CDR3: TGTGCCAGCAGCCACGGGACAGGGATCCAAGATACGCAGTATTTT. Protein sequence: CASSHGTGIQDTQYF.

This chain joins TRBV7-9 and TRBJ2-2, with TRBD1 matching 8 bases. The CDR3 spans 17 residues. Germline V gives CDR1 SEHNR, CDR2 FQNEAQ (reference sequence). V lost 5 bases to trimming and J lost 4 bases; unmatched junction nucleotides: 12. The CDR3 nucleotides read TGTGCCAGCAGCGACAGGGGCGCCATCGCGGGCACCGGGGAGCTGTTTTTT. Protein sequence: CASSDRGAIAGTGELFF.

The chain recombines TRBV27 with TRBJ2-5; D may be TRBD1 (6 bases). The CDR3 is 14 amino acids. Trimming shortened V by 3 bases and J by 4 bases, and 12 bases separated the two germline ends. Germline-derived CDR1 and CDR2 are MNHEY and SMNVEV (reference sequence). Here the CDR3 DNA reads TGTGCCAGCAGTTTCGGCGGCAGGGGAGAGACCCAGTACTTC. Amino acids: CASSFGGRGETQYF.

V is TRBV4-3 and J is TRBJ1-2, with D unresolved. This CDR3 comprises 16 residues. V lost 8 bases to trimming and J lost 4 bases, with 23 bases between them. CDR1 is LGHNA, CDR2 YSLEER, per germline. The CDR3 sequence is CASQPNQWPGPYGYTF. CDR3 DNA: TGCGCCAGCCAGCCAAATCAATGGCCAGGCCCCTATGGCTACACCTTC.

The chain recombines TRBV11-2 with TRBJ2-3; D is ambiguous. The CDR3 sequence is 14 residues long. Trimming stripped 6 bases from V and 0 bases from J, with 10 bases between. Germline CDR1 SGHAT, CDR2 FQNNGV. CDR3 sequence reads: CASRPTSSTDTQYF. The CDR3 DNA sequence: TGTGCCAGCAGACCTACTTCTAGCACAGATACGCAGTATTTT.

CDR3 bases: TGTGCCAGCAGCTTAGCGGGGGGGCAGGGAGATACGCAGTATTTT. This gives the protein CASSLAGGQGDTQYF. J is TRBJ2-3 and V is TRBV6-5, with 11 bases identical to TRBD2. Germline trimming cut 6 bases from V and 5 bases from J; bases unmatched to any gene: 7. Germline values: CDR1 MNHEY, CDR2 SVGAGI. The CDR3 totals 15 residues.

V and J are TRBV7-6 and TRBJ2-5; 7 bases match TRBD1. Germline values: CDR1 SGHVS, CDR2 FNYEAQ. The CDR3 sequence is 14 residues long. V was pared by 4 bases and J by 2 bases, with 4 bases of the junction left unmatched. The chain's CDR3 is CASSSDREQETQYF. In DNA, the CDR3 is TGTGCCAGCAGCTCCGACAGGGAGCAAGAGACCCAGTACTTC. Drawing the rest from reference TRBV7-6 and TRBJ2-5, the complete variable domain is GAGVSQSPRYKVTKRGQDVALRCDPISGHVSLYWYRQALGQGPEFLTYFNYEAQQDKSGLPNDRFSAERPEGSISTLTIQRTEQRDSAMYRCASSSDREQETQYFGPGTRLLVL.

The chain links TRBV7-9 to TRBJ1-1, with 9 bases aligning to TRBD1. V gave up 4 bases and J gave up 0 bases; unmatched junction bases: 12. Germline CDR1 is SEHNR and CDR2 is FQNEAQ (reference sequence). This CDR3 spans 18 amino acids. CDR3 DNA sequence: TGTGCCAGCAGCTCGTCACCGGGACAGGGAGCTATGAACACTGAAGCTTTCTTT. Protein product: CASSSSPGQGAMNTEAFF. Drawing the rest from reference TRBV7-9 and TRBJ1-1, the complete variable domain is DTGVSQNPRHKITKRGQNVTFRCDPISEHNRLYWYRQTLGQGPEFLTYFQNEAQLEKSRLLSDRFSAERPKGSFSTLEIQRTEQGDSAMYLCASSSSPGQGAMNTEAFFGQGTRLTVV.

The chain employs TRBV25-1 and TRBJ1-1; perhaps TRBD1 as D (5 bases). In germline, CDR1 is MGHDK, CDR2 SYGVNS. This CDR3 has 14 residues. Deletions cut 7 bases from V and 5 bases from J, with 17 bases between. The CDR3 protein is CASIRSGGKTEAFF. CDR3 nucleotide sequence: TGTGCCAGCATACGATCGGGGGGTAAGACTGAAGCTTTCTTT.

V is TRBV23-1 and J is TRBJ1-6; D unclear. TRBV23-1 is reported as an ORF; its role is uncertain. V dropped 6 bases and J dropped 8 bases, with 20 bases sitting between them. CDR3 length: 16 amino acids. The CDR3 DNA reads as TGCGCCAGCAGATCCAAGATCAGGCCGTTTTATTCACCCCTCCACTTT. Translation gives CASRSKIRPFYSPLHF.

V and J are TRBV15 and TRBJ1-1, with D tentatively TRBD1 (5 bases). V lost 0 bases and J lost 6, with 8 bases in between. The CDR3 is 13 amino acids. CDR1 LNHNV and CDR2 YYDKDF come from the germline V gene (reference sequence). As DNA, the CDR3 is TGTGCCACCAGCAGAGACAGGGCGGCTGAAGCTTTCTTT. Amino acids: CATSRDRAAEAFF. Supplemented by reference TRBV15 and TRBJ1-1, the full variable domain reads DAMVIQNPRYQVTQFGKPVTLSCSQTLNHNVMYWYQQKSSQAPKLLFHYYDKDFNNEADTPDNFQSRRPNTSFCFLDIRSPGLGDTAMYLCATSRDRAAEAFFGQGTRLTVV.

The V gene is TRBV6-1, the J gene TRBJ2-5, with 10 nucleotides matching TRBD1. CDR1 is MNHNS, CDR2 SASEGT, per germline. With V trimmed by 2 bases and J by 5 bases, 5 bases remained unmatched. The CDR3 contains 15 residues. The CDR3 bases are TGTGCCAGCAGTGAACACCGGACAGGGGGGGAGACCCAGTACTTC. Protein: CASSEHRTGGETQYF.

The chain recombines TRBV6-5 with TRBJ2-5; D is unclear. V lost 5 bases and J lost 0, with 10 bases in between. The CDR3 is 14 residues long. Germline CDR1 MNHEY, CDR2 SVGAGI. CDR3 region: CASSAQEYQETQYF. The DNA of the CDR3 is TGTGCCAGCAGTGCTCAGGAATACCAAGAGACCCAGTACTTC.

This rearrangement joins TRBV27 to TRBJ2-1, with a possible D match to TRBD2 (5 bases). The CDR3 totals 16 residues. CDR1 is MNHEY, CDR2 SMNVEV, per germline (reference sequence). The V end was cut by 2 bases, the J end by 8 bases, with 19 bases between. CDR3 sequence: CASSLRSAGPRDEQFF. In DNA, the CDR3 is TGTGCCAGCAGTTTAAGGTCCGCCGGGCCGCGGGATGAGCAGTTCTTC.

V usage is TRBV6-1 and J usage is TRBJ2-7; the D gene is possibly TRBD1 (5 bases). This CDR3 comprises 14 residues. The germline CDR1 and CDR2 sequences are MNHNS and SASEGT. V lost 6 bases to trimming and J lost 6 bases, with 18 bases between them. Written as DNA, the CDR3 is TGTGCCAGCAGCTTCATTCTAGGGGAACTCGAGCAGTACTTC. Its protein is CASSFILGELEQYF.